This is a list of T cell receptor beta chains from one sample in a study of control samples from healthy donors and cancer patients. TCRdb's table, derived via immunoSEQ multiplex PCR, lists solely in-frame clones and lacks some. The sample yields some 120,000 clones, 90% seen once. The sequencing input was blood. The receptors derive from a man aged 18 to 30 in good health. Both conserved end residues are part of each CDR3. Each record gives: D gene, V gene, clone size, J gene, CDR3 DNA, CDR3 protein. D genes are given only for firm matches. Clone size is not always given. Where it is, it says once, few, many or a class for expanded clones.

NA	TRBV19	NA	TRBJ1-5	TGTGCCAGTGGACTACAGCGCAATCAGCCCCAGCATTTT	CASGLQRNQPQHF
TRBD2	TRBV7-2	NA	TRBJ2-1	TGTGCCAGCAGCCGTAGACTAGCGACGAGCTCCTACAATGAGCAGTTCTTC	CASSRRLATSSYNEQFF
NA	TRBV3-1/TRBV3-2	NA	TRBJ2-7	TGTGCCAGCAGCACCGGGACCGCCCCCTACGAGCAGTACTTC	CASSTGTAPYEQYF
NA	TRBV7-8	once	TRBJ2-2	TGTGCCAGCAGCTTAGGCCTAGCCCAGTCCGGGGAGCTGTTTTTT	CASSLGLAQSGELFF
NA	TRBV7-9	NA	TRBJ1-6	TGTGCCAGCAGCTTGAATGATTCACCCCTCCACTTT	CASSLNDSPLHF
TRBD2	TRBV6-4	NA	TRBJ2-3	TGTGCCAGCAGCCGACTAGCGGGAGTGGCAGATACGCAGTATTTT	CASSRLAGVADTQYF
NA	TRBV7-2	NA	TRBJ2-4	TGTGCCAGCAGCTGGGGGCTTAGTCATGGAGAAAACATTCAGTACTTC	CASSWGLSHGENIQYF
NA	TRBV6-1	NA	TRBJ2-3	TGTGCCAGCAGTGAAGGGACAAAAGGCACAGATACGCAGTATTTT	CASSEGTKGTDTQYF
TRBD1	TRBV6-5	NA	TRBJ2-5	TGTGCCAGCAGTCGGACAGGGACGGTCGCGGAGACCCAGTACTTC	CASSRTGTVAETQYF
NA	TRBV19	NA	TRBJ2-3	TGTGCCAGTAGTATCACAGCCGTCACAGATACGCAGTATTTT	CASSITAVTDTQYF
NA	TRBV10-3	NA	TRBJ2-3	TGTGCCATCAGTGAGTCGCGGCTAGCCGGCACAGATACGCAGTATTTT	CAISESRLAGTDTQYF
NA	TRBV3-1/TRBV3-2	NA	TRBJ1-5	TGTGCCAGCAGCCAAGGGGGCAATCAGCCCCAGCATTTT	CASSQGGNQPQHF
NA	TRBV28	NA	TRBJ1-2	TGTGCCAGCAGTTCACAAGGCCCCTATGGCTACACCTTC	CASSSQGPYGYTF
NA	TRBV11-1	NA	TRBJ2-5	TGTGCCAGCAGCTCCCGTGCGGGGGCGCAAGAGACCCAGTACTTC	CASSSRAGAQETQYF
NA	TRBV7-9	NA	TRBJ1-3	TGTGCCAGCAGCTCCCTGGAGAGGGATGGAAACACCATATATTTT	CASSSLERDGNTIYF
TRBD2	TRBV9	NA	TRBJ2-5	TGTGCCAGCAGCTCGGGACTAGCGGGCCAAGAGACCCAGTACTTC	CASSSGLAGQETQYF
TRBD1	TRBV4-1	NA	TRBJ2-1	TGCGCCAGCAGCCACCGGGACAGGGACGACAATGAGCAGTTCTTC	CASSHRDRDDNEQFF
NA	TRBV5-1	NA	TRBJ1-1	TGCGCCAGCAGCTTGATGGAAATGAACACTGAAGCTTTCTTT	CASSLMEMNTEAFF
NA	TRBV7-3	NA	TRBJ2-1	TGTGCCAGCAGCCAGGAAGGCTCCTACAATGAGCAGTTCTTC	CASSQEGSYNEQFF
NA	TRBV29-1	once	TRBJ1-1	TGCAGTGCAAGCGGGGCGAACACTGAAGCTTTCTTT	CSASGANTEAFF
NA	TRBV6-5	NA	TRBJ2-4	TGTGCCAGCAGCCTCTCGGCACAAACAGGGACCATTCAGTACTTC	CASSLSAQTGTIQYF
TRBD2	TRBV5-1	NA	TRBJ2-5	TGCGCCAGCAGCTCGAGACTAGCGGTAGGGGAGACCCAGTACTTC	CASSSRLAVGETQYF
NA	TRBV28	NA	TRBJ2-7	TGTGCCAGCAGTACCCACCCCTACGAGCAGTACTTC	CASSTHPYEQYF
NA	TRBV5-6	NA	TRBJ2-5	TGTGCCAGCAGCTTGGGTAGCGGCGGCAACCAAGAGACCCAGTACTTC	CASSLGSGGNQETQYF
NA	TRBV5-8	NA	TRBJ1-6	TGTGCCAGCAGTACAAGCTCCTATAATTCACCCCTCCACTTT	CASSTSSYNSPLHF
NA	TRBV11-2	NA	TRBJ2-1	TGTGCCAGCAGCCCGGGGCGGGCAGGGGAGCAGTTCTTC	CASSPGRAGEQFF
NA	TRBV28	NA	TRBJ2-7	TGTGCCAGCAGTTTATTCGACCCTCGGGGCGAGCAGTACTTC	CASSLFDPRGEQYF
TRBD1	TRBV13	NA	TRBJ1-3	TGTGCCAGCAGCTCGGGAAGCACAGGGGGCGCCTCTGGAAACACCATATATTTT	CASSSGSTGGASGNTIYF
NA	TRBV24-1	NA	TRBJ1-2	TGTGCCACCAGTGACCCAGGGACGAGGTTTGGCTATGGCTACACCTTC	CATSDPGTRFGYGYTF
NA	TRBV3-1/TRBV3-2	NA	TRBJ2-4	TGTGCCAGCAGCTATACCGGGACTGAGGACATTCAGTACTTC	CASSYTGTEDIQYF
NA	TRBV28	NA	TRBJ1-1	TGTGCCAGCAGTTACCCTGCTCGAAACACTGAAGCTTTCTTT	CASSYPARNTEAFF
NA	TRBV2	NA	TRBJ2-2	TGTGCCGCAGGGAAGGGTCAAGGGGAGCTGTTTTTT	CAAGKGQGELFF
TRBD1	TRBV2	once	TRBJ1-5	TGTGCCAGCTCGGTACAGGGGGCTAATCAGCCCCAGCATTTT	CASSVQGANQPQHF
NA	TRBV7-2	NA	TRBJ2-1	TGTGCCAGCAGCTTGGGCAGGACTCTCCTCAATGAGCAGTTCTTC	CASSLGRTLLNEQFF
TRBD1	TRBV24-1	NA	TRBJ1-2	TGTGCCACCAGTACGTCCGGAGCCCAGGGGGGCTATGGCTACACCTTC	CATSTSGAQGGYGYTF
NA	TRBV5-1	once	TRBJ2-1	TGCGCCAGCAGCTTGGCGGCTTCCTCCTACAATGAGCAGTTCTTC	CASSLAASSYNEQFF
NA	TRBV16	once	TRBJ1-6	TGTGCCAGCAGCCAATCTCACCCAAATTCACCCCTCCACTTT	CASSQSHPNSPLHF
NA	TRBV23-1	NA	TRBJ2-1	TGCGCCAGCAGTCAATCGAAAGGGTATCGTCCAGGAGGGGACAATGAGCAGTTCTTC	CASSQSKGYRPGGDNEQFF
NA	TRBV2	NA	TRBJ2-3	TGTGCCAGCAGTGAGGTAGTGGCAGATACGCAGTATTTT	CASSEVVADTQYF
NA	TRBV6-5	NA	TRBJ1-2	TGTGCCAGCAGTTACTATAGGACAGACGGCTACACCTTC	CASSYYRTDGYTF
NA	TRBV19	few	TRBJ1-5	TGTGCCAGTAGTATATCCCCGGGGTATCAGCCCCAGCATTTT	CASSISPGYQPQHF
NA	TRBV6-1	NA	TRBJ1-2	TGTGCCAGCAGTGAAGCCCCAGAGAACTATGGCTACACCTTC	CASSEAPENYGYTF
NA	TRBV3-1/TRBV3-2	NA	TRBJ1-6	TGTGCCAGCAGCCAAGGCCTACGGGGGTCACCCCTCCACTTT	CASSQGLRGSPLHF
NA	TRBV29-1	NA	TRBJ1-1	TGCAGCGTAGTTTTGCAGGGTGAATGGAGCACTGAAGCTTTCTTT	CSVVLQGEWSTEAFF
TRBD1	TRBV3-1/TRBV3-2	NA	TRBJ1-2	TGTGCCAGCAGCCAAGAGGACAGGATAAACGGCTACACCTTC	CASSQEDRINGYTF
TRBD1	TRBV19	NA	TRBJ1-3	TGTGCCAGTAGTATAGCCCCCGGGACAGGGCTCTCTGGAAACACCATATATTTT	CASSIAPGTGLSGNTIYF